The rows below give T cell receptor beta chains drawn from one sample of a study of a mutant IDH1 vaccine in newly diagnosed glioma. Clones were read by immunoSEQ multiplex PCR, and TCRdb kept only the in-frame ones, dropping some. The sample consists of tens of thousands of clones, 85% of them appearing once. Antigens of these TCRs are unknown. This material consisted of PBMCs, taken from a glioma patient whose treatment included an IDH1 peptide vaccine. Receptors originate from a man aged 25-45 years with glioma. Some clones in this sample may be carry-over from other donors' samples. CDR3s include the opening cysteine and the closing phenylalanine or tryptophan. Fields, in order: clone size, J gene, V gene, D gene, CDR3 DNA, CDR3 protein. D genes are given only for firm matches. Expanded clones are given a class, and other clones once, few, many or no size at all.

clone size: NA; J gene: TRBJ2-7; V gene: TRBV6-1; D gene: NA; CDR3 DNA: TGTGCCAGCAGTGAAGCTTCGCTTAGCTCCTACGAGCAGTACTTC; CDR3 protein: CASSEASLSSYEQYF
clone size: NA; J gene: TRBJ2-7; V gene: TRBV30; D gene: NA; CDR3 DNA: TGTGCCTGGAGTACGCACAGTCTTCCCAACGAGCAGTACTTC; CDR3 protein: CAWSTHSLPNEQYF
clone size: NA; J gene: TRBJ1-3; V gene: TRBV5-3; D gene: NA; CDR3 DNA: TGTGCCAGAAGCTTCACAGGGTACCTAGCTGGAAACACCATATATTTT; CDR3 protein: CARSFTGYLAGNTIYF
clone size: once; J gene: TRBJ2-3; V gene: TRBV27; D gene: TRBD2; CDR3 DNA: TGTGCCAGCAGTTTAATCCTCGGGACTAGGGATAAAGTGGCAGATACGCAGTATTTT; CDR3 protein: CASSLILGTRDKVADTQYF
clone size: NA; J gene: TRBJ2-7; V gene: TRBV7-9; D gene: NA; CDR3 DNA: TGTGCCAGCAGCTTAGTATCGGGGGGCAGGTACGAGCAGTACTTC; CDR3 protein: CASSLVSGGRYEQYF
clone size: NA; J gene: TRBJ2-1; V gene: TRBV5-4; D gene: TRBD2; CDR3 DNA: TGTGCCAGCAGCCCCAACGGGGCGGGAGGGAGCTCCTACAATGAGCAGTTCTTC; CDR3 protein: CASSPNGAGGSSYNEQFF
clone size: NA; J gene: TRBJ2-2; V gene: TRBV9; D gene: NA; CDR3 DNA: TGTGCCAGCAGCCTTAACACCGGGGAGCTGTTTTTT; CDR3 protein: CASSLNTGELFF
clone size: NA; J gene: TRBJ2-3; V gene: TRBV28; D gene: TRBD2; CDR3 DNA: TGTGCCAGCAGCACAGGGACAGGGGGGACTAGCGGGAGGCCCACAGATACGCAGTATTTT; CDR3 protein: CASSTGTGGTSGRPTDTQYF
clone size: NA; J gene: TRBJ1-5; V gene: TRBV6-6; D gene: NA; CDR3 DNA: TGTGCCAGCAGTTACCAGGACGGCAATCAGCCCCAGCATTTT; CDR3 protein: CASSYQDGNQPQHF
clone size: few; J gene: TRBJ2-1; V gene: TRBV5-4; D gene: TRBD2; CDR3 DNA: TGTGCCAGCAAACTAGCGTTGAGCTCCTACAATGAGCAGTTCTTC; CDR3 protein: CASKLALSSYNEQFF
clone size: NA; J gene: TRBJ2-5; V gene: TRBV6-5; D gene: NA; CDR3 DNA: TGTGCCAGCAGTTTTACTAGAGATCGGGGGGAGACCCAGTACTTC; CDR3 protein: CASSFTRDRGETQYF
clone size: NA; J gene: TRBJ2-5; V gene: TRBV5-5; D gene: TRBD2; CDR3 DNA: TGTGCCAGCAGCTTAAGACCGGGGGGGACCCAGTACTTC; CDR3 protein: CASSLRPGGTQYF
clone size: NA; J gene: TRBJ1-6; V gene: TRBV19; D gene: NA; CDR3 DNA: TGTGCCAGCTCCCAGGGTGTCGGATCACCCCTCCACTTT; CDR3 protein: CASSQGVGSPLHF
clone size: NA; J gene: TRBJ1-6; V gene: TRBV6-6; D gene: TRBD1; CDR3 DNA: TGTGCCAGCACCTCTACACCGGGACAGAAGGACTCACCCCTCCACTTT; CDR3 protein: CASTSTPGQKDSPLHF
clone size: NA; J gene: TRBJ2-1; V gene: TRBV9; D gene: NA; CDR3 DNA: TGTGCCAGCAGCACCACACTAGAGTACAATGAGCAGTTCTTC; CDR3 protein: CASSTTLEYNEQFF
clone size: NA; J gene: TRBJ1-1; V gene: TRBV9; D gene: NA; CDR3 DNA: TGTGCCAGCAGCCGCGGTCCTACTCGAGGGGCTGAAGCTTTCTTT; CDR3 protein: CASSRGPTRGAEAFF
clone size: NA; J gene: TRBJ1-3; V gene: TRBV28; D gene: TRBD1; CDR3 DNA: TGTGCCAGCAGCCTAGGACAGGGAACTGGAAACACCATATATTTT; CDR3 protein: CASSLGQGTGNTIYF
clone size: NA; J gene: TRBJ2-7; V gene: TRBV5-4; D gene: NA; CDR3 DNA: TGTGCCAGCAGCTTGGGTTACGAGCAGTACTTC; CDR3 protein: CASSLGYEQYF
clone size: NA; J gene: TRBJ1-2; V gene: TRBV4-2; D gene: TRBD1; CDR3 DNA: TGTGCCAGCAGCCAAGATGGGACAGATGGCTACACCTTC; CDR3 protein: CASSQDGTDGYTF
clone size: NA; J gene: TRBJ2-1; V gene: TRBV28; D gene: NA; CDR3 DNA: TGTGCCAGCAGTTTATATATGGGGAACTACAATGAGCAGTTCTTC; CDR3 protein: CASSLYMGNYNEQFF
clone size: NA; J gene: TRBJ2-3; V gene: TRBV18; D gene: NA; CDR3 DNA: TGTGCCAGCTCACCAATGCAGGACCCTAGCACAGATACGCAGTATTTT; CDR3 protein: CASSPMQDPSTDTQYF
clone size: NA; J gene: TRBJ2-3; V gene: TRBV7-9; D gene: NA; CDR3 DNA: TGTGCCAGCAGCTTAGACATCACAGATACGCAGTATTTT; CDR3 protein: CASSLDITDTQYF
clone size: NA; J gene: TRBJ2-2; V gene: TRBV4-1; D gene: TRBD1; CDR3 DNA: TGCGCCAGCAGCCAGGGCCCGTGGGACAGGGAAACCACCGGGGAGCTGTTTTTT; CDR3 protein: CASSQGPWDRETTGELFF
clone size: NA; J gene: TRBJ1-1; V gene: TRBV5-6; D gene: TRBD1; CDR3 DNA: TGTGCCAGCAGCTTGGGGACAGGGAGGAAAAGGAACACTGAAGCTTTCTTT; CDR3 protein: CASSLGTGRKRNTEAFF
clone size: NA; J gene: TRBJ2-2; V gene: TRBV7-9; D gene: NA; CDR3 DNA: TGTGCCAGCAGCTTAACCGCGAACACCGGGGAGCTGTTTTTT; CDR3 protein: CASSLTANTGELFF
clone size: NA; J gene: TRBJ2-2; V gene: TRBV29-1; D gene: NA; CDR3 DNA: TGCAGCGTTGCTCCATACACCGGGGAGCTGTTTTTT; CDR3 protein: CSVAPYTGELFF
clone size: NA; J gene: TRBJ2-7; V gene: TRBV6-6; D gene: TRBD2; CDR3 DNA: TGTGCCAGCAGTGGGACTAGCGGGAGGCAGATGGGTGAGCAGTACTTC; CDR3 protein: CASSGTSGRQMGEQYF
clone size: NA; J gene: TRBJ1-1; V gene: TRBV15; D gene: NA; CDR3 DNA: TGTGCCACCAGCAGGGATGGAGGGACCAGCTCTGAAGCTTTCTTT; CDR3 protein: CATSRDGGTSSEAFF
clone size: NA; J gene: TRBJ1-1; V gene: TRBV29-1; D gene: NA; CDR3 DNA: TGCAGCGTCTCACAGGTAAACACTGAAGCTTTCTTT; CDR3 protein: CSVSQVNTEAFF
clone size: NA; J gene: TRBJ2-7; V gene: TRBV7-9; D gene: TRBD1; CDR3 DNA: TGTGCCAGCAGCCTAGGGACAGAGGCCTCCTACGAGCAGTACTTC; CDR3 protein: CASSLGTEASYEQYF
clone size: NA; J gene: TRBJ2-7; V gene: TRBV5-1; D gene: TRBD2; CDR3 DNA: TGCGCCAGCAGCTTTAATCTAGCGGGACGCGAGCAGTACTTC; CDR3 protein: CASSFNLAGREQYF
clone size: once; J gene: TRBJ2-7; V gene: TRBV7-2; D gene: NA; CDR3 DNA: TGTGCCAGCAGCCGCGCGCCCCTCGAGCAGTACTTC; CDR3 protein: CASSRAPLEQYF
clone size: NA; J gene: TRBJ2-7; V gene: TRBV11-1; D gene: NA; CDR3 DNA: TGTGCCAGCAGCTACCACGACGGCTACGAGCAGTACTTC; CDR3 protein: CASSYHDGYEQYF
clone size: NA; J gene: TRBJ1-1; V gene: TRBV9; D gene: TRBD1; CDR3 DNA: TGTGCCAGCAGCTTAAGACAGGGGGACACTGAAGCTTTCTTT; CDR3 protein: CASSLRQGDTEAFF
clone size: NA; J gene: TRBJ1-2; V gene: TRBV30; D gene: TRBD1; CDR3 DNA: TGTGCCTGGAGTGCTCCCGGGGCAGGGGGAGGCTATGGCTACACCTTC; CDR3 protein: CAWSAPGAGGGYGYTF
clone size: NA; J gene: TRBJ2-3; V gene: TRBV4-1; D gene: NA; CDR3 DNA: TGCGCCAGCAGCCAAGGGCTGTCGAAGGGGGTAGTTACCAGGGATACGCAGTATTTT; CDR3 protein: CASSQGLSKGVVTRDTQYF
clone size: once; J gene: TRBJ2-7; V gene: TRBV4-3; D gene: NA; CDR3 DNA: TGCGCCAGCAGCCAGGCCTTCGGGGATTCCTACGAGCAGTACTTC; CDR3 protein: CASSQAFGDSYEQYF
clone size: NA; J gene: TRBJ1-1; V gene: TRBV28; D gene: NA; CDR3 DNA: TGTGCCAGCACCCCGGTCGACAGAATAATGAACACTGAAGCTTTCTTT; CDR3 protein: CASTPVDRIMNTEAFF
clone size: NA; J gene: TRBJ1-1; V gene: TRBV28; D gene: NA; CDR3 DNA: TGTGCCAGCAGTTTACCACAGGGTTGGGCCACTGAAGCTTTCTTT; CDR3 protein: CASSLPQGWATEAFF
clone size: NA; J gene: TRBJ2-3; V gene: TRBV5-4; D gene: NA; CDR3 DNA: TGTGCCAGCAGTGGTGCGAGCACAGATACGCAGTATTTT; CDR3 protein: CASSGASTDTQYF
clone size: NA; J gene: TRBJ2-5; V gene: TRBV4-2; D gene: TRBD1; CDR3 DNA: TGTGCCAGCAGCCAAGAACAGGGGATTCAAGAGACCCAGTACTTC; CDR3 protein: CASSQEQGIQETQYF
clone size: NA; J gene: TRBJ1-6; V gene: TRBV28; D gene: NA; CDR3 DNA: TGTGCCAGCAGTTTGGGGGGCCTCGCAGGAAGGAATTCACCCCTCCACTTT; CDR3 protein: CASSLGGLAGRNSPLHF
clone size: NA; J gene: TRBJ2-1; V gene: TRBV4-1; D gene: TRBD2; CDR3 DNA: TGCGCCAGCAGCCAAGAATCTAGCGGGGGGTACAATGAGCAGTTCTTC; CDR3 protein: CASSQESSGGYNEQFF
clone size: few; J gene: TRBJ2-6; V gene: TRBV18; D gene: TRBD1; CDR3 DNA: TGTGCCAGCTCACCAATACGGACAGGGAGCTCTGGGGCCAACGTCCTGACTTTC; CDR3 protein: CASSPIRTGSSGANVLTF
clone size: few; J gene: TRBJ2-7; V gene: TRBV2; D gene: NA; CDR3 DNA: TGTGCCAGCAGGGCCGACTACGAGCAGTACTTC; CDR3 protein: CASRADYEQYF
clone size: NA; J gene: TRBJ2-7; V gene: TRBV28; D gene: NA; CDR3 DNA: TGTGCCGCGGGCCGAACCTACGAGCAGTACTTC; CDR3 protein: CAAGRTYEQYF
clone size: NA; J gene: TRBJ1-1; V gene: TRBV9; D gene: NA; CDR3 DNA: TGTGCCAGCAGCGTATACGGGCAGGTGGCTTTCTTT; CDR3 protein: CASSVYGQVAFF
clone size: few; J gene: TRBJ1-4; V gene: TRBV5-8; D gene: TRBD1; CDR3 DNA: TGTGCCAGCAGCTGGGACAGGGGGAAACTGTTTTTT; CDR3 protein: CASSWDRGKLFF
clone size: NA; J gene: TRBJ1-2; V gene: TRBV12-5; D gene: NA; CDR3 DNA: TGTGCTAGTGGTTTGGACAGGGACTATGGCTACACCTTC; CDR3 protein: CASGLDRDYGYTF
clone size: few; J gene: TRBJ1-5; V gene: TRBV30; D gene: NA; CDR3 DNA: TGTGCCTGGAGTTTGGGGGGCAATCAGCCCCAGCATTTT; CDR3 protein: CAWSLGGNQPQHF